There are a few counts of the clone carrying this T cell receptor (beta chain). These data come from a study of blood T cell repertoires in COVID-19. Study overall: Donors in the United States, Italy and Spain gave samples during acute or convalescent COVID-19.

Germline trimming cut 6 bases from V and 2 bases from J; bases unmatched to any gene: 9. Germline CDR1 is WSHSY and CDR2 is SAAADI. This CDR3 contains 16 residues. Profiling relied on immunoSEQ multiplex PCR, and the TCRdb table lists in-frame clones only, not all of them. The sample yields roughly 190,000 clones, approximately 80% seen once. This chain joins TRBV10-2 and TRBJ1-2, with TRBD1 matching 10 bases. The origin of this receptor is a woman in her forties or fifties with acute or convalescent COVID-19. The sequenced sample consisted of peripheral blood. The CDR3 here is CASRDTPGQGNYGYTF. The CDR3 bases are TGCGCCAGCAGAGACACCCCGGGACAGGGGAACTATGGCTACACCTTC.